These T cell receptor beta chains were read from a single sample in a study of spatial heterogeneity in lung cancer. TCRdb re-called the 5' RACE reads through MiXCR, storing one row per CDR3 protein. The profile covers around 60,000 distinct CDR3 sequences, with 8% to 9% appearing a single time and more than 12% taken by the ten largest. The input for sequencing was PBMCs, taken at surgery. All receptors derive from a female donor with early-stage non-small cell lung cancer. Each CDR3 is given with its conserved first and last residue. Each record gives: clone size, D gene, J gene, V gene, CDR3 DNA, CDR3 protein. A D gene is named only where the DNA matches it firmly. Clone size is given for some rows only: seen once, a few or many times, or a class if the clone is expanded.

once | TRBD1 | TRBJ1-5 | TRBV5-1 | TGCGCCAGCAGCTTGGGACAGGGAGGAGGGAGTCAGCCCCAGCATTTT | CASSLGQGGGSQPQHF
NA | TRBD1 | TRBJ1-2 | TRBV5-6 | TGTGCCAGCAGCAGCGGGACAGGGATCTATGGCTACACCTTC | CASSSGTGIYGYTF
few | NA | TRBJ2-2 | TRBV4-1 | TGCGCCAGCAGCCAAGACCAGGGTTTGATCACCGGGGAGCTGTTTTTT | CASSQDQGLITGELFF
many | TRBD1 | TRBJ2-5 | TRBV10-3 | TGTGCCATCAGAACAGGGGGCATGGAGACCCAGTACTTC | CAIRTGGMETQYF
few | TRBD2 | TRBJ2-7 | TRBV18 | TGTGCCAGCTCACTCTCGGGACTAGCGTACGAGCAGTACTTC | CASSLSGLAYEQYF
many | TRBD2 | TRBJ2-1 | TRBV27 | TGTGCCAGCAGTTTAGCGGGAGTCTCCTACAATGAGCAGTTCTTC | CASSLAGVSYNEQFF
many | NA | TRBJ1-2 | TRBV7-2 | TGTGCCAGCAGCTTAGTAGTAACGGGAGGTGGCTACACCTTC | CASSLVVTGGGYTF
many | NA | TRBJ1-3 | TRBV7-3 | TGTGCCAGCAGCGAGACGAACTCTGGAAACACCATATATTTT | CASSETNSGNTIYF
many | TRBD2 | TRBJ2-1 | TRBV12-3/TRBV12-4 | TGTGCCAGCAGTTTAACGGGGGGGAATGAGCAGTTCTTC | CASSLTGGNEQFF
NA | TRBD1 | TRBJ2-7 | TRBV12-3/TRBV12-4 | TGTGCCAGCAAAGGGATTGGGACAGATCCCTACGAGCAGTACTTC | CASKGIGTDPYEQYF
few | NA | TRBJ2-5 | TRBV11-3 | TGTGCCAGCAGCTTAGATCTGGAGGAGACCCAGTACTTC | CASSLDLEETQYF
many | NA | TRBJ2-3 | TRBV5-4 | TGTGCCAGCAGCTTGGCTGGATCAGATACGCAGTATTTT | CASSLAGSDTQYF
NA | NA | TRBJ1-6 | TRBV2 | TGTGCCAGCACGGGAAGGGCACTAAAACCCCTCCACTTT | CASTGRALKPLHF
many | TRBD2 | TRBJ2-1 | TRBV3-1 | TGTGCCAGCAGCCAAGTGGCGGGGGGGCAGGGTGAGCAGTTCTTC | CASSQVAGGQGEQFF
many | TRBD1 | TRBJ1-2 | TRBV7-2 | TGTGCCAGCAGCTTACCGACAGGGGACAACTATGGCTACACCTTC | CASSLPTGDNYGYTF
many | NA | TRBJ1-6 | TRBV6-1 | TGTGCCAGCAGTGAAGAGCAGGGATCACCCCTCCACTTT | CASSEEQGSPLHF
many | NA | TRBJ1-1 | TRBV4-1 | TGCGCCAGCAGCCAAGCGATCTCTCGCCCGGCTCTGTGG | CASSQAISRPALW
many | NA | TRBJ2-3 | TRBV20-1 | TGCAGTGCTCCCGACAGCACAGATACGCAGTATTTT | CSAPDSTDTQYF
few | NA | TRBJ1-1 | TRBV12-3/TRBV12-4 | TGTGCCAGCAGTCCCAGAGACAGCAGTGAAGCTTTCTTT | CASSPRDSSEAFF
few | TRBD1 | TRBJ2-1 | TRBV7-3 | TGTGCCAGCAGCTTAACGGGACAGAGCTACAATGAGCAGTTCTTC | CASSLTGQSYNEQFF
NA | NA | TRBJ1-1 | TRBV2 | TGTGCCAGCAGTGAGTTAGCAAACACTGAAGCTTTCTTT | CASSELANTEAFF
few | NA | TRBJ2-1 | TRBV12-3/TRBV12-4 | TGTGCCAGCGGGTACAATGAGCAGTTCTTC | CASGYNEQFF
NA | TRBD2 | TRBJ2-7 | TRBV11-2 | TGTGCCAGCAGACGGACTAGCCTCTACGAGCAGTACTTC | CASRRTSLYEQYF
NA | NA | TRBJ1-1 | TRBV7-2 | TGTGCCAGCAGCTTAGCGGGCCGACGGGCGAACACTGAAGCTTTCTTT | CASSLAGRRANTEAFF
medium-sized | TRBD2 | TRBJ2-1 | TRBV10-3 | TGTGCCATCACCATGACTAGCGGGAGCGGCGGTGAGCAGTTCTTC | CAITMTSGSGGEQFF
many | NA | TRBJ2-7 | TRBV12-3/TRBV12-4 | TGTGCCAGCAGTTTAAGGTCAGGGCGGGCGTACGAGCAGTACTTC | CASSLRSGRAYEQYF
few | NA | TRBJ2-7 | TRBV27 | TGTGCCAGCAGTTTTGCCGCGACCTACGAGCAGTACTTC | CASSFAATYEQYF
many | NA | TRBJ1-1 | TRBV24-1 | TGTGCCACCAGTGATTCCCGGGCCATGAACACTGAAGCTTTCTTT | CATSDSRAMNTEAFF
few | NA | TRBJ1-3 | TRBV4-1 | TGCGCCAGCAGCCGACAGACAGCAATCTCTGGAAACACCATATATTTT | CASSRQTAISGNTIYF
NA | NA | TRBJ2-3 | TRBV29-1 | TGCAGCGTTGAATTGGGGATTGCAGGCACAGATACGCAGTATTTT | CSVELGIAGTDTQYF
NA | TRBD2 | TRBJ2-3 | TRBV28 | TGTGCCAGCAGTTGGAGGCGCGGGGGTGCTAGCACAGATACGCAGTATTTT | CASSWRRGGASTDTQYF
many | NA | TRBJ2-7 | TRBV5-1 | TGCGCCAGCAGCTTGGCAGTACAGGGTTTCCACGAGCAGTACTTC | CASSLAVQGFHEQYF
NA | NA | TRBJ2-3 | TRBV6-5 | TGTGCCAGCAGTTACTCTAGTGCCGGGGATACGCAGTATTTT | CASSYSSAGDTQYF
many | NA | TRBJ1-2 | TRBV3-1 | TGTGCCAGCAGCAACTTCGACAGGCCCAACTATGGCTACACCTTC | CASSNFDRPNYGYTF
NA | TRBD1 | TRBJ2-7 | TRBV5-1 | TGCGCCAGCACCCACCCAAATGGACAGGATTACGAGCAGTACTTC | CASTHPNGQDYEQYF
NA | NA | TRBJ2-1 | TRBV7-3 | TGTGCCAGCAGCTTATCGGGGCGAAACAATGAGCAGTTCTTC | CASSLSGRNNEQFF
NA | NA | TRBJ2-7 | TRBV29-1 | TGCAGCGTTGAGGCGAGGGAGGGGGGTTACGAGCAGTACTTC | CSVEAREGGYEQYF
NA | NA | TRBJ2-5 | TRBV2 | TGTGCCAGCATATCAGGGGTTGAAGAGACCCAGTACTTC | CASISGVEETQYF
many | NA | TRBJ1-5 | TRBV15 | TGTGCCACCAGCAGAGATATGGGAGGCAGCAATCAGCCCCAGCATTTT | CATSRDMGGSNQPQHF